This passage covers 7 T cell receptor beta chains from one sample sequenced in a study of blood T cell repertoires in COVID-19. Profiling relied on immunoSEQ multiplex PCR, and the TCRdb table lists in-frame clones only, not all of them. The sample carries around 95,000 clones, more than 65% recorded once. The sequenced material came from peripheral blood. The receptors come from a man aged 65 to 85 with active or convalescent COVID-19.

This rearrangement joins TRBV29-1 to TRBJ2-1, with 10 bases fitting TRBD1. Trimming cost V 6 bases and J 7 bases; bases outside gene matches: 12. There are 15 residues in the CDR3. The V gene's germline CDR1 is SQVTM and CDR2 ANQGSEA. The CDR3 here is CSVAPGTGVENEQFF. The CDR3 nucleotides read TGCAGCGTGGCCCCGGGGACAGGGGTGGAGAATGAGCAGTTCTTC.

CDR3 coding DNA: TGTGCCAGCAGTGAGAGCTTAAGGGACAGGGGGCGAGAGACCCAGTACTTC. It specifies CASSESLRDRGRETQYF. The rearrangement links TRBV2 to TRBJ2-5, with 12 bases fitting TRBD1. Germline V gene lookup returns CDR1 SNHLY and CDR2 FYNNEI. V was pared by 3 bases and J by 4 bases, with 9 bases of the junction left unmatched. The CDR3 is 17 amino acids.

This chain links TRBV10-3 with TRBJ2-2; D is possibly TRBD2 (5 bases). Germline CDR1 ENHRY, CDR2 SYGVKD. Trimming removed 3 bases from V and 5 bases from J, with 7 bases in between. This CDR3 spans 13 amino acids. The DNA for the CDR3 is TGTGCCATCAGTGACGAGGGAACCGGGGAGCTGTTTTTT. Translation gives CAISDEGTGELFF.

The chain recombines TRBV5-7 with TRBJ1-1; TRBD1 aligns across 8 bases. TRBV5-7 is marked as an open reading frame, function uncertain. The CDR3 totals 14 residues. The trim removed 2 bases at V and 4 bases at J, leaving 4 bases unmatched. Written as DNA, the CDR3 is TGTGCCAGCAGCTTACAGGGGGGACTCACTGAAGCTTTCTTT. Its protein is CASSLQGGLTEAFF.

V and J are TRBV16 and TRBJ1-4; 9 nucleotides match TRBD1. Looked up from germline, CDR1 is KGHSY and CDR2 is FQNENV. The CDR3 spans 17 residues. The junction had 6 bases not matched to a gene; V was cut back by 2 bases and J by 2 bases. DNA for the CDR3: TGTGCCAGCAGCCAAAGGGACAGGGAAGGGACTAATGAAAAACTGTTTTTT. Its protein is CASSQRDREGTNEKLFF.

The chain uses TRBV11-2 and TRBJ2-1; TRBD2 is a possible D gene (6 bases). The germline gives CDR1 SGHAT, CDR2 FQNNGV. The CDR3 sequence is 14 residues long. V lost 1 base and J 6 bases, leaving 10 bases between the germline ends. The DNA for the CDR3 is TGTGCCAGCAGCTTAGGCGGGACCGTCAATGAGCAGTTCTTC. Its protein is CASSLGGTVNEQFF.

The rearrangement uses TRBV12-3 or TRBV12-4 and TRBJ1-6; D remains ambiguous. V was trimmed by 6 bases and J by 6 bases, leaving 9 bases between them. This CDR3 spans 13 amino acids. DNA for the CDR3: TGTGCCAGCAGCCCGGGTTTTAATTCACCCCTCCACTTT. Translating it yields CASSPGFNSPLHF.